Detailed here is one T cell receptor beta chain. Its cognate antigen is unknown. The source of the sample is a study of PD-1 blockade in classical Hodgkin lymphoma. Time point reported: newly diagnosed, previously untreated cHL patient sample. Here immunoSEQ multiplex PCR was the method, and the copy in TCRdb shows in-frame clones only, minus some. This sample carries some 70,000 clones, about 94% of them seen once, and the ten largest clones take roughly 2.5%. General study results and limits: Whatever underlies the repertoire differences (possibly disease activity or prior therapy) remains undefined.

The specimen sequenced was peripheral blood mononuclear cells (PBMCs). The sequence came from a human donor with classical Hodgkin lymphoma.

The CDR3 is CASSFWRFSSGAITSNEQFF. DNA for the CDR3: TGTGCCAGCAGTTTCTGGCGGTTTTCTAGCGGGGCTATAACTAGTAATGAGCAGTTCTTC. The chain couples TRBV28 to TRBJ2-1, with 9 bases identical to TRBD2. The CDR3 runs to 20 residues. J lost 7 bases, V lost 3 bases, and 22 bases had no gene match. Germline lookup yields CDR1 MDHEN and CDR2 SYDVKM.